This TCR beta chain was sequenced in a study of blood T cells in healthy people across ages. Study-level findings and limits: Older individuals had lower TCR beta diversity per million T cells (the decline was roughly linear). Compared with aged donors, long-lived donors showed fewer expanded clones, suggesting selection.

Notes on this clonotype: The target antigen is unknown.

Peripheral blood samples of roughly 10 milliliters were drawn from each donor. Trimming cost V 1 base and J 8 bases, with 14 bases left between them. The CDR3 is 15 amino acids. CDR1 is LGHDT and CDR2 is YNNKEL in the germline V gene (reference sequence). A second PCR, run for about 7 to 11 cycles, used a sample-barcoded 5' primer plus a J-beta primer mix. With 12 random nucleotides, a template-switch adaptor tagged each individual cDNA molecule. Using its own MiXCR run on the 5' RACE reads, TCRdb lists one record per CDR3 protein. The table records around 1,500,000 distinct CDR3 sequences, around 39% of them present only once.

This receptor was obtained from a woman under 30 in good health. Sequencing was performed on blood. The V and J genes are TRBV3-1 and TRBJ1-4; maybe TRBD1 (5 bases). CDR3 bases: TGTGCCAGCAGCCAAGTCCCGGGGCCAGGAGAAAAACTGTTTTTT. Translation: CASSQVPGPGEKLFF.